One and the same sample provided the 9 T cell receptor beta chains below, sequenced in a study of siplizumab effects on memory and regulatory T cells. Repertoires were generated with immunoSEQ multiplex PCR, while TCRdb's copy carries only in-frame clones and drops some. The table has more than 85,000 clones, approximately 90% seen once. The sequenced sample was CD4+ T cells sorted from blood. The receptor set was obtained from a human donor in good health.

V usage is TRBV28 and J usage is TRBJ1-1; no definite D call. The CDR3 sequence is 12 residues long. The ends were cut back, 9 bases at V and 0 bases at J, with 8 bases in the middle. Germline V gene sequence: CDR1 MDHEN, CDR2 SYDVKM. CDR3 DNA: TGTGCCAGTTCCCCCGTGAACACTGAAGCTTTCTTT. Protein: CASSPVNTEAFF. The complete variable domain, with remaining parts taken from reference TRBV28 and TRBJ1-1, reads DVKVTQSSRYLVKRTGEKVFLECVQDMDHENMFWYRQDPGLGLRLIYFSYDVKMKEKGDIPEGYSVSREKKERFSLILESASTNQTSMYLCASSPVNTEAFFGQGTRLTVV.

To note about this clone: This is likely a read error, given that the CDR3 carries no conserved phenylalanine or tryptophan at its end. V gene TRBV6-1 combines with J gene TRBJ1-2, with a tentative D call TRBD1 (5 bases). V shed 6 bases and J shed 6 bases, with 17 bases lying between them. CDR1 is MNHNS, CDR2 SASEGT, per germline. CDR3 length: 14 amino acids. As DNA, the CDR3 is TGTGCCAGCAGCAGGGTGCCGCATGGGGATGGCTACACCCTC. Encoded protein: CASSRVPHGDGYTL.

V is TRBV28 and J is TRBJ1-1, with D unresolved. The CDR3 covers 11 residues. Germline V gives CDR1 MDHEN, CDR2 SYDVKM. V shed 8 bases and J shed 1 base, with 5 bases lying between them. The CDR3 bases are TGTGCCAGCGAGGCGAACACTGAAGCTTTCTTT. The encoded protein is CASEANTEAFF.

This clone has just a few counts. The chain couples TRBV5-1 to TRBJ2-7; either TRBD1 or TRBD2 may fit D (5 bases each). V gave up 4 bases and J gave up 1 base, with 12 bases separating them. This CDR3 contains 14 residues. Germline assignment: CDR1 SGHRS and CDR2 YFSETQ. The CDR3 reads CASSLWDGSYEQYF. CDR3 coding DNA: TGCGCCAGCAGCCTATGGGACGGATCCTACGAGCAGTACTTC.

V gene TRBV7-2 combines with J gene TRBJ2-7, with 10 bases lining up with TRBD2. CDR3 length equals 17 residues. J lost 3 bases, V lost 2 bases, and 10 bases had no gene match. CDR1 and CDR2 from the germline V gene are SGHTA and FQGNSA. In DNA form, the CDR3 reads TGTGCCAGCAGCTTAAGTTTAACTAGCGGGATAAGCTACGAGCAGTACTTC. Residues: CASSLSLTSGISYEQYF.

The chain couples TRBV18 to TRBJ2-7; D unresolved. The CDR3 contains 15 residues. Trimming pared 2 bases from V and 0 bases from J, leaving 11 bases between. Germline CDR1 and CDR2: KGHSH and LQKENI. The DNA of the CDR3 is TGTGCCAGCTCACCAAGAGTAGGCAGCTCCTACGAGCAGTACTTC. Amino acid sequence: CASSPRVGSSYEQYF.

CDR3 coding DNA: TGTGCCAGCAGTACGTCACATGAGCAGTTCTTC. Its translation: CASSTSHEQFF. The chain employs TRBV28 and TRBJ2-1, with D unclear. The length of the CDR3 is 11 residues. V dropped 5 bases and J dropped 8 bases, with 7 bases sitting between them. Germline V gives CDR1 MDHEN, CDR2 SYDVKM.

In DNA form, the CDR3 reads TGTGCCAGCAGTTCCGCGGGACAGGTCTCCTACGAGCAGTACTTC. Protein product: CASSSAGQVSYEQYF. The rearrangement links TRBV6-6 to TRBJ2-7, with 8 bases that match TRBD1. The germline V gene encodes CDR1 MNHNY and CDR2 SVGAGI (reference sequence). J was trimmed by 0 bases and V by 4 bases; bases with no gene match: 5. The CDR3 loop spans 15 amino acids.

The rearrangement joins TRBV5-1 to TRBJ2-5, with TRBD1 identical over 8 bases. Germline CDR1 and CDR2: SGHRS and YFSETQ. CDR3 length equals 18 residues. The V segment lost 1 base and the J segment 5 bases; nucleotides outside the gene matches: 16. CDR3 in amino acids: CASSLRESGGYGTETQYF. The CDR3 DNA follows: TGCGCCAGCAGCTTGCGGGAGTCAGGGGGCTATGGGACGGAGACCCAGTACTTC.